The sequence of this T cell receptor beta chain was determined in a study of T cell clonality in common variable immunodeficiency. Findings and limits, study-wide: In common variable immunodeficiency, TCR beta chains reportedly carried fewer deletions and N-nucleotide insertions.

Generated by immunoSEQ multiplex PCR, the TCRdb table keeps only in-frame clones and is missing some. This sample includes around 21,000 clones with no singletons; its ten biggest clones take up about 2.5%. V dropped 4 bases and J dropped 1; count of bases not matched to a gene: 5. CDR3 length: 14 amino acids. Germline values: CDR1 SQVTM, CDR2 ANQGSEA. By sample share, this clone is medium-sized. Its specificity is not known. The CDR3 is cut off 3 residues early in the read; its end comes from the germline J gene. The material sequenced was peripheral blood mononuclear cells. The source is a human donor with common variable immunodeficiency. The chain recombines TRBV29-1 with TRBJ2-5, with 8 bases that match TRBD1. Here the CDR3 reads CSVVGTGSQETQYF. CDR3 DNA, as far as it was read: TGCAGCGTTGTGGGGACAGGAAGCCAAGAGACC.